The 19 T cell receptor beta chains given below trace back to one sample, sequenced in a study of shared clonotypes between healthy human individuals. The protocol was immunoSEQ multiplex PCR, while the TCRdb copy is restricted to in-frame clones and leaves out a portion. The profile covers about 460,000 clones, with 60% to 80% appearing a single time and about 11% taken by the ten largest. Sequenced input: PBMCs. Receptors were obtained from a woman aged 35 to 49 in good health. Some clones in this sample may be carry-over from other donors' samples.

A word on this clone: This sequence is one base from a far larger clone and is likely a read error. The chain carries TRBV10-3 and TRBJ2-7; 11 bases line up with TRBD1. CDR1 and CDR2 (germline): ENHRY, SYGVKD. Trimming cost V 4 bases and J 7 bases; bases outside gene matches: 9. The CDR3 contains 15 residues. The CDR3 DNA reads as TGTGCCATCAGTGTGGGACAGGGGGGGGTACGAGAGCAGTACTTC. Amino acids: CAISVGQGGVREQYF.

This clone came up a few times. The chain is built from TRBV30 and TRBJ2-7; tentatively, D is TRBD2 (6 bases). The J call may not be correct, given that the DNA end is closer to TRBJ2-1. Germline V gene sequence: CDR1 GTSNPN, CDR2 SVGIG (reference sequence). The CDR3 runs 13 residues. The CDR3 region has the DNA TGTGCCTGGAGTACTTGGAGCGGGCTTGAGCAGTTCTTC. This encodes CAWSTWSGLEQFF.

This clone was seen at least ten times. An end of the junction does not agree with germline; a read error may underlie this. V and J are TRBV30 and TRBJ2-7, with 7 nucleotides matching TRBD2. Germline CDR1 reads GTSNPN; CDR2 reads SVGIG (reference sequence). The CDR3 has 12 residues. DNA for the CDR3: TGTGCCTGGAGAGGGGAGGGGCCCCGCCGATTCTTC. Its protein is CAWRGEGPRRFF. Using reference TRBV30 and TRBJ2-7 for the parts outside the CDR3, the full variable domain is SQTIHQWPATLVQPVGSPLSLECTVEGTSNPNLYWYRQAAGRGLQLLFYSVGIGQISSEVPQNLSASRPQDRQFILSSKKLLLSDSGFYLCAWRGEGPRRFFGPGTRLTVT.

Concerning this clone: Other DNA sequences in this specimen translate into the identical CDR3. V gene TRBV18 combines with J gene TRBJ2-3, with D possibly TRBD2 on 5 matching bases. This CDR3 region has 14 residues. The V gene lost 2 bases and the J gene lost 1 base, with 7 bases spanning the gap. Germline CDR1 KGHSH, CDR2 LQKENI. CDR3 coding DNA: TGTGCCAGCTCACCAACTAGAGGCACAGATACGCAGTATTTT. Its translation: CASSPTRGTDTQYF.

The V gene is TRBV30, the J gene TRBJ1-2, with unresolved D. The length of the CDR3 is 12 residues. Per the germline V gene, CDR1 is GTSNPN and CDR2 is SVGIG (reference sequence). Trimming pared 1 base from V and 2 bases from J, leaving 5 bases between. Here the CDR3 DNA reads TGTGCCTGGAGTGAAGGAAACTATGGCTACACCTTC. Its translation is CAWSEGNYGYTF.

Remarks on this clone: This sequence may be a read error, since a much larger clone differs from it by one base. The chain is built from TRBV5-6 and TRBJ2-7; D remains ambiguous. The CDR3 loop spans 14 amino acids. Germline CDR1 is SGHDT and CDR2 is YYEEEE. Deletions cut 0 bases from V and 0 bases from J, with 7 bases between. The CDR3 sequence is CASSLDRSSYEQYF. The DNA for the CDR3 is TGTGCCAGCAGCTTGGACCGAAGCTCCTACGAGCAGTACTTC.

The rearrangement uses TRBV29-1 and TRBJ2-1, with TRBD2 matching 8 bases. Germline CDR1 and CDR2: SQVTM and ANQGSEA. The CDR3 spans 16 residues. Trimming removed 3 bases from V and 7 bases from J; junction bases left unmatched: 14. CDR3 DNA sequence: TGCAGCGTTGATACGCGTCACGGGAGGGCCGTGAATGAGCAGTTCTTC. It encodes CSVDTRHGRAVNEQFF.

In regard to this clone: A far larger clone is off by one base, so a read error is likely. CDR3: CACSLGQVGNQPQHF. In DNA, the CDR3 is TGTGCCTGCAGCCTAGGACAGGTCGGCAATCAGCCCCAGCATTTT. The chain links TRBV6-1 to TRBJ1-5; 7 positions agree with TRBD1. The germline V gene encodes CDR1 MNHNS and CDR2 SASEGT. The CDR3 contains 15 residues.

DNA of the CDR3: TGTGCCAGCTCACAGGGGGCCCTTAATGAAAAACTGTTTTTT. Residues: CASSQGALNEKLFF. The chain recombines TRBV18 with TRBJ1-4; 7 positions match TRBD1. Trimming at V came to 4 bases and at J to 4 bases, leaving 3 bases not matched to a gene. The CDR3 consists of 14 residues. CDR1 and CDR2 (germline): KGHSH, LQKENI.

This rearrangement joins TRBV5-1 to TRBJ2-6, with TRBD1 matching 11 bases. V lost 4 bases, J lost 7 bases, and 10 bases stayed unmatched. The CDR3 runs 17 residues. Germline-derived CDR1 and CDR2 are SGHRS and YFSETQ. CDR3 in DNA: TGCGCCAGCAGCCCCCGGACAGGGGGCGGTATAGCCAACGTCCTGACTTTC. As protein: CASSPRTGGGIANVLTF.

This clone was seen once. The chain has TRBV5-1 and TRBJ1-3, with D possibly TRBD1 on 6 matching bases. Germline CDR1 reads SGHRS; CDR2 reads YFSETQ. The CDR3 runs 18 residues. V lost 4 bases, J lost 0 bases, and 20 bases lay in between. The CDR3 coding sequence is TGCGCCAGCAGCCCGAGCGCGCCCGGGACACTCTCTGGAAACACCATATATTTT. Encoded protein: CASSPSAPGTLSGNTIYF.

The chain employs TRBV13 and TRBJ2-7, with 9 bases lining up with TRBD2. Germline assignment: CDR1 PRHDT and CDR2 FYEKMQ (reference sequence). The junction had 8 bases not matched to a gene; V was cut back by 5 bases and J by 3 bases. CDR3 length: 15 residues. CDR3 amino acids: CASSPGAGGIYEQYF. The CDR3 nucleotides read TGTGCCAGCAGCCCCGGGGCGGGAGGGATCTACGAGCAGTACTTC.

The J gene is TRBJ1-3, the V gene TRBV4-1, with D possibly matching TRBD1 (6 bases). The V gene's germline CDR1 is MGHRA and CDR2 YSYEKL. This CDR3 has 17 residues. Trimming left V 0 bases short and J 3 bases short, with 15 bases between. The CDR3 nucleotides read TGCGCCAGCAGCCAAGATTGGGGGGGCGCGGTTGGAAACACCATATATTTT. Translated, it gives CASSQDWGGAVGNTIYF.

This chain joins TRBV4-2 and TRBJ2-2; 9 bases fit TRBD2. V lost 0 bases to trimming and J lost 13 bases; unmatched junction nucleotides: 6. The CDR3 contains 14 residues. Per germline, CDR1 LGHNA and CDR2 YNFKEQ. Here the CDR3 reads CASSQDWSREGLFF. CDR3 DNA sequence: TGTGCCAGCAGCCAAGATTGGTCGCGGGAGGGGCTGTTTTTT.

The genes are TRBV2 and TRBJ1-5; possibly TRBD1 for D (6 bases). Germline V gene data show CDR1 as SNHLY and CDR2 as FYNNEI. Trimming cost V 4 bases and J 6 bases, with 13 bases left between them. The CDR3 has 14 residues. The chain's CDR3 is CASSGQEWGQPQHF. The CDR3 DNA reads as TGTGCCAGCAGTGGACAGGAATGGGGTCAGCCCCAGCATTTT.

The sample holds a few counts of this clone. The chain links TRBV19 to TRBJ2-7, with D possibly being TRBD1 (5 bases). The germline gives CDR1 LNHDA, CDR2 SQIVND (reference sequence). V lost 1 base to trimming and J lost 3 bases, with 16 bases between them. CDR3 size: 16 residues. The CDR3 bases are TGTGCCAGTAGTATAGGGGTTACAGGTAGTGTCTACGAGCAGTACTTC. It yields the protein CASSIGVTGSVYEQYF.

The chain links TRBV14 to TRBJ2-5; 13 bases are a match to TRBD2. V was pared by 4 bases and J by 3 bases, with 5 bases of the junction left unmatched. The germline gives CDR1 SGHDN, CDR2 FVKESK. The CDR3 spans 16 residues. This CDR3 is CASSRTSGSREETQYF. The DNA of the CDR3 is TGTGCCAGCAGCCGGACTAGCGGGAGCCGGGAAGAGACCCAGTACTTC. The entire variable domain, with the rest obtained from reference TRBV14 and TRBJ2-5, is as follows: EAGVTQFPSHSVIEKGQTVTLRCDPISGHDNLYWYRRVMGKEIKFLLHFVKESKQDESGMPNNRFLAERTGGTYSTLKVQPAELEDSGVYFCASSRTSGSREETQYFGPGTRLLVL.

The count of this clone is one. The rearrangement uses TRBV7-2 and TRBJ2-1; TRBD2 aligns across 11 bases. The J segment lost 6 bases and the V segment lost 1 base, leaving 2 bases of the junction unmatched. The CDR3 loop spans 15 amino acids. The germline gives CDR1 SGHTA, CDR2 FQGNSA. The CDR3 DNA reads as TGTGCCAGCAGCTTAGTAGCGGGAGGGCCCAATGAGCAGTTCTTC. It encodes CASSLVAGGPNEQFF. Together with reference TRBV7-2 and TRBJ2-1, the CDR3 gives the full variable domain: GAGVSQSPSNKVTEKGKDVELRCDPISGHTALYWYRQSLGQGLEFLIYFQGNSAPDKSGLPSDRFSAERTGGSVSTLTIQRTQQEDSAVYLCASSLVAGGPNEQFFGPGTRLTVL.

The chain carries TRBV30 and TRBJ2-3, with D maybe TRBD2 (6 bases). The CDR3 loop spans 15 amino acids. Germline CDR1 and CDR2: GTSNPN and SVGIG (reference sequence). The ends were cut back, 2 bases at V and 3 bases at J, with 15 bases in the middle. CDR3 residues: CAWSSLASWTDTQYF. CDR3 in DNA: TGTGCCTGGAGTTCCCTAGCGAGTTGGACAGATACGCAGTATTTT.